Each of the 10 T cell receptor beta chains below was sequenced from the same sample in a study of technical replicates of blood from a few donors. Profiling relied on immunoSEQ multiplex PCR, and the TCRdb table lists in-frame clones only, not all of them. The sample carries about 15,000 clones, 84% recorded once. Sample: PBMCs. All receptors derive from a human donor in good health.

The chain carries TRBV5-1 and TRBJ2-3; D gene unclear. Germline V gene sequence: CDR1 SGHRS, CDR2 YFSETQ. The CDR3 is 14 residues long. Trimming pared 4 bases from V and 6 bases from J, leaving 15 bases between. CDR3 in amino acids: CASSPRQHGDTQYF. CDR3 nucleotide sequence: TGCGCCAGCAGCCCCCGCCAGCACGGGGATACGCAGTATTTT.

This chain uses TRBV14 with TRBJ1-1; no clear D gene. The CDR3 has 12 amino acids. V lost 4 bases and J lost 10, with 13 bases in between. Germline V lookup: CDR1 SGHDN, CDR2 FVKESK. The CDR3 protein is CASSLPAAVAFF. The CDR3 DNA is TGTGCCAGCAGCCTGCCGGCGGCGGTAGCTTTCTTT.

The chain employs TRBV7-9 and TRBJ2-7, with TRBD2 matching 9 bases. Germline lookup yields CDR1 SEHNR and CDR2 FQNEAQ (reference sequence). Trimming took 1 base from V and 2 from J; bases not matched to a gene: 6. The CDR3 has 16 residues. The DNA for the CDR3 is TGTGCCAGCAGCTTAGTCGTAGCGGGAGAGCCCTACGAGCAGTACTTC. Translation: CASSLVVAGEPYEQYF. Together with reference TRBV7-9 and TRBJ2-7, the CDR3 gives the full variable domain: DTGVSQNPRHKITKRGQNVTFRCDPISEHNRLYWYRQTLGQGPEFLTYFQNEAQLEKSRLLSDRFSAERPKGSFSTLEIQRTEQGDSAMYLCASSLVVAGEPYEQYFGPGTRLTVT.

This chain joins TRBV6-1 and TRBJ1-1; 8 nucleotides align to TRBD1. Per the germline V gene, CDR1 is MNHNS and CDR2 is SASEGT. The CDR3 totals 14 residues. J lost 5 bases, V lost 2 bases, and 4 bases had no gene match. The CDR3 region has the DNA TGTGCCAGCAGTGAACAGGGGGCGAGGACTGAAGCTTTCTTT. This codes for CASSEQGARTEAFF.

This clone was counted a single time. The chain recombines TRBV19 with TRBJ2-7, with TRBD1 matching over 8 bases. Germline CDR1 reads LNHDA; CDR2 reads SQIVND (reference sequence). The trim removed 5 bases at V and 2 bases at J, leaving 17 bases unmatched. CDR3 length: 18 amino acids. The CDR3 DNA follows: TGTGCCAGTAGTTTGGAGGTAGAGACAGGGGTTTCAACCTACGAGCAGTACTTC. Translated: CASSLEVETGVSTYEQYF.

This chain joins TRBV25-1 and TRBJ1-2; TRBD1 matches 8 bases. This CDR3 is 15 amino acids long. J was trimmed by 3 bases and V by 3 bases; bases with no gene match: 6. CDR1 is MGHDK, CDR2 SYGVNS, per germline. The CDR3 spells CASSDPGTGDYGYTF. DNA for the CDR3: TGTGCCAGCAGTGATCCAGGGACAGGCGACTATGGCTACACCTTC.

The genes are TRBV27 and TRBJ2-7, with 8 bases identical to TRBD1. With 5 bases clipped from V and 5 bases from J, the junction kept 17 bases outside the gene matches. This CDR3 is built from 17 residues. The V gene's germline CDR1 is MNHEY and CDR2 SMNVEV (reference sequence). The CDR3 DNA reads TGTGCCAGCAGTCCACCCTACGGGACAGGACGTTCCAACGAGCAGTACTTC. Protein sequence: CASSPPYGTGRSNEQYF.

The V and J genes are TRBV7-8 and TRBJ2-3; TRBD2 might be the D (5 bases). Trimming stripped 7 bases from V and 5 bases from J, with 19 bases between. Germline CDR1 SGHVS, CDR2 FQNEAQ. The CDR3 extends over 15 amino acids. The CDR3 sequence: CASTKPGVTEDTQYF. The CDR3 bases are TGTGCCAGCACCAAGCCCGGGGTAACCGAAGATACGCAGTATTTT.

The chain couples TRBV2 to TRBJ1-3; possibly TRBD1 for D (6 bases). Germline CDR1 reads SNHLY; CDR2 reads FYNNEI. This CDR3 has 15 residues. Trimming cost V 4 bases and J 1 base, with 11 bases left between them. The CDR3 nucleotides are TGTGCCAGCAGTGGTACAGGGAAGTCTGGAAACACCATATATTTT. The encoded protein is CASSGTGKSGNTIYF.

The J gene is TRBJ2-5, the V gene TRBV19; TRBD2 aligns across 7 bases. The CDR3 has 15 amino acids. Trimming cost V 4 bases and J 5 bases; bases outside gene matches: 10. Germline values: CDR1 LNHDA, CDR2 SQIVND (reference sequence). CDR3 in amino acids: CASSTGTTLGETQYF. In DNA form, the CDR3 reads TGTGCCAGTAGTACCGGGACTACTCTGGGGGAGACCCAGTACTTC.